The rows below give T cell receptor beta chains drawn from one sample of a study of shared clonotypes between healthy human individuals. Produced via immunoSEQ multiplex PCR; TCRdb's table is partial and in-frame only. The sample consists of roughly 320,000 clones, around 87% of them appearing once. Source material: memory CD8+ T cells sorted from blood. These receptor sequences come from a young man in good health. The CDR3 runs from the conserved cysteine through the conserved F or W. Fields, in order: D gene, J gene, clone size, CDR3 length, V gene, CDR3 protein, CDR3 DNA. The D gene is left open where the match is weak. Size is stated for part of the rows, as once, few or many counts, or as a class when the clone is expanded.

d_call: -
j_call: TRBJ1-5
clone_size: -
cdr3_length: 15
v_call: TRBV12-5
cdr3_aa: CASGPTGYSNQPQHF
cdr3_nt: TGTGCTAGTGGCCCAACAGGATATAGCAATCAGCCCCAGCATTTT

d_call: -
j_call: TRBJ1-5
clone_size: -
cdr3_length: 15
v_call: TRBV7-3
cdr3_aa: CASSLTGGASQPQHF
cdr3_nt: TGTGCCAGCAGCTTAACCGGGGGCGCGTCTCAGCCCCAGCATTTT

d_call: -
j_call: TRBJ2-1
clone_size: -
cdr3_length: 14
v_call: TRBV19
cdr3_aa: CASSHGVLGNEQFF
cdr3_nt: TGTGCCAGTTCTCACGGGGTATTGGGCAATGAGCAGTTCTTC

d_call: -
j_call: TRBJ1-2
clone_size: -
cdr3_length: 15
v_call: TRBV11-2
cdr3_aa: CASSSTLDRLYGYTF
cdr3_nt: TGTGCCAGCAGCTCGACCCTTGACCGGCTCTATGGCTACACCTTC

d_call: -
j_call: TRBJ2-5
clone_size: -
cdr3_length: 16
v_call: TRBV7-9
cdr3_aa: CASSLVSTVTQETQYF
cdr3_nt: TGTGCCAGCAGCTTAGTCAGTACGGTCACCCAAGAGACCCAGTACTTC

d_call: -
j_call: TRBJ1-2
clone_size: -
cdr3_length: 14
v_call: TRBV6-5
cdr3_aa: CASSYSPTNYGYTF
cdr3_nt: TGTGCCAGCAGTTACTCCCCGACGAACTATGGCTACACCTTC

d_call: -
j_call: TRBJ1-1
clone_size: -
cdr3_length: 13
v_call: TRBV4-1
cdr3_aa: CASGLTRNTEAFF
cdr3_nt: TGCGCCAGCGGGCTTACAAGGAACACTGAAGCTTTCTTT

d_call: -
j_call: TRBJ1-6
clone_size: -
cdr3_length: 15
v_call: TRBV6-5
cdr3_aa: CASSPVQGWGSPLHF
cdr3_nt: TGTGCCAGCAGTCCCGTGCAGGGATGGGGTTCACCCCTCCACTTT

d_call: TRBD1
j_call: TRBJ2-3
clone_size: few
cdr3_length: 15
v_call: TRBV28
cdr3_aa: CASRSTGGPTDTQYF
cdr3_nt: TGTGCCAGCAGATCAACAGGGGGCCCCACAGATACGCAGTATTTT

d_call: -
j_call: TRBJ2-2
clone_size: once
cdr3_length: 14
v_call: TRBV6-5
cdr3_aa: CASSYESLAGELFF
cdr3_nt: TGTGCCAGCAGTTACGAGTCGTTGGCCGGGGAGCTGTTTTTT

d_call: -
j_call: TRBJ1-5
clone_size: -
cdr3_length: 14
v_call: TRBV6-1
cdr3_aa: CASSESGPFGPQHF
cdr3_nt: TGTGCCAGCAGTGAATCAGGGCCTTTTGGTCCCCAGCATTTT

d_call: -
j_call: TRBJ2-1
clone_size: -
cdr3_length: 14
v_call: TRBV28
cdr3_aa: CASTTGRIYNEQFF
cdr3_nt: TGTGCCAGCACGACGGGACGCATTTACAATGAGCAGTTCTTC

d_call: -
j_call: TRBJ2-1
clone_size: -
cdr3_length: 15
v_call: TRBV19
cdr3_aa: CASSQEAWLYNEQFF
cdr3_nt: TGTGCCAGTAGCCAGGAGGCCTGGCTCTACAATGAGCAGTTCTTC

d_call: TRBD1
j_call: TRBJ1-1
clone_size: -
cdr3_length: 15
v_call: TRBV5-1
cdr3_aa: CASSWGQGSNTEAFF
cdr3_nt: TGCGCCAGCAGCTGGGGACAGGGTTCGAACACTGAAGCTTTCTTT

d_call: TRBD1
j_call: TRBJ1-2
clone_size: -
cdr3_length: 15
v_call: TRBV10-3
cdr3_aa: CAISEPRDSHYGYTF
cdr3_nt: TGTGCCATCAGTGAGCCCCGGGACAGCCACTATGGCTACACCTTC

d_call: TRBD2
j_call: TRBJ2-1
clone_size: -
cdr3_length: 15
v_call: TRBV7-6
cdr3_aa: CASSLYAAGDNEQFF
cdr3_nt: TGTGCCAGCAGCTTATACGCAGCGGGGGACAATGAGCAGTTCTTC

d_call: TRBD1
j_call: TRBJ1-1
clone_size: once
cdr3_length: 18
v_call: TRBV27
cdr3_aa: CASSLSFIGTALNTEAFF
cdr3_nt: TGTGCCAGCAGTTTATCGTTTATTGGGACAGCCTTGAACACTGAAGCTTTCTTT

d_call: -
j_call: TRBJ2-7
clone_size: -
cdr3_length: 13
v_call: TRBV10-2
cdr3_aa: CASRGQDWNEQYF
cdr3_nt: TGCGCCAGCAGAGGGCAGGACTGGAACGAGCAGTACTTC

d_call: TRBD1
j_call: TRBJ2-7
clone_size: -
cdr3_length: 15
v_call: TRBV9
cdr3_aa: CASSVSGTGLNEQYF
cdr3_nt: TGTGCCAGCAGCGTGTCCGGGACAGGGCTCAACGAGCAGTACTTC

d_call: -
j_call: TRBJ2-2
clone_size: once
cdr3_length: 15
v_call: TRBV7-2
cdr3_aa: CASSLSVLMTGELFF
cdr3_nt: TGTGCCAGCAGCTTATCGGTGTTAATGACCGGGGAGCTGTTTTTT

d_call: TRBD2
j_call: TRBJ2-3
clone_size: -
cdr3_length: 16
v_call: TRBV7-2
cdr3_aa: CASSSSAGETADTQYF
cdr3_nt: TGTGCCAGCAGCTCGTCTGCGGGGGAGACCGCAGATACGCAGTATTTT

d_call: -
j_call: TRBJ2-2
clone_size: once
cdr3_length: 15
v_call: TRBV7-9
cdr3_aa: CASTFYIGKTGELFF
cdr3_nt: TGTGCCAGCACCTTTTACATCGGGAAAACCGGGGAGCTGTTTTTT

d_call: -
j_call: TRBJ2-7
clone_size: -
cdr3_length: 14
v_call: TRBV5-1
cdr3_aa: CASSLAPSGYEQYF
cdr3_nt: TGCGCCAGCAGCTTAGCTCCTTCGGGCTACGAGCAGTACTTC

d_call: TRBD1
j_call: TRBJ2-1
clone_size: -
cdr3_length: 15
v_call: TRBV27
cdr3_aa: CASSPWTGGADEQFF
cdr3_nt: TGTGCCAGCAGCCCCTGGACAGGGGGCGCGGATGAGCAGTTCTTC

d_call: TRBD1
j_call: TRBJ2-4
clone_size: -
cdr3_length: 15
v_call: TRBV11-2
cdr3_aa: CASRDRARAKNIQYF
cdr3_nt: TGTGCCAGCAGGGACAGGGCTCGAGCCAAAAACATTCAGTACTTC

d_call: TRBD2
j_call: TRBJ2-3
clone_size: -
cdr3_length: 17
v_call: TRBV10-1
cdr3_aa: CASTTGTSGGVTDTQYF
cdr3_nt: TGCGCCAGCACCACCGGGACTAGCGGGGGGGTCACAGATACGCAGTATTTT

d_call: -
j_call: TRBJ2-7
clone_size: once
cdr3_length: 11
v_call: TRBV10-3
cdr3_aa: CAIQDIGEQYF
cdr3_nt: TGTGCCATCCAGGACATCGGCGAGCAGTACTTC

d_call: -
j_call: TRBJ2-1
clone_size: -
cdr3_length: 13
v_call: TRBV5-6
cdr3_aa: CASSLLWSCEQFF
cdr3_nt: TGTGCCAGCAGCTTGTTATGGAGTTGTGAGCAGTTCTTC

d_call: TRBD1
j_call: TRBJ1-5
clone_size: -
cdr3_length: 14
v_call: TRBV25-1
cdr3_aa: CASSDGDRVEPQHF
cdr3_nt: TGTGCCAGCAGTGATGGGGACAGGGTTGAACCCCAGCATTTT

d_call: -
j_call: TRBJ1-6
clone_size: -
cdr3_length: 16
v_call: TRBV6-1
cdr3_aa: CVSSEALGTLNSPLHF
cdr3_nt: TGTGTCAGCAGTGAAGCCCTGGGGACACTCAATTCACCCCTCCACTTT

d_call: -
j_call: TRBJ1-1
clone_size: -
cdr3_length: 15
v_call: TRBV28
cdr3_aa: CASRNLFRVGAEAFF
cdr3_nt: TGTGCCAGCAGGAACCTTTTCAGGGTAGGCGCTGAAGCTTTCTTT

d_call: -
j_call: TRBJ1-1
clone_size: -
cdr3_length: 14
v_call: TRBV6-5
cdr3_aa: CASRYREGGTEAFF
cdr3_nt: TGTGCCAGCCGTTACAGGGAAGGAGGCACTGAAGCTTTCTTT

d_call: -
j_call: TRBJ2-2
clone_size: -
cdr3_length: 11
v_call: TRBV30
cdr3_aa: CALSEGRELFF
cdr3_nt: TGTGCCCTTAGCGAGGGGAGGGAGCTGTTTTTT

d_call: -
j_call: TRBJ2-6
clone_size: -
cdr3_length: 16
v_call: TRBV2
cdr3_aa: CASSEWWGSGANVLTF
cdr3_nt: TGTGCCAGCAGTGAATGGTGGGGGTCTGGGGCCAACGTCCTGACTTTC

d_call: -
j_call: TRBJ2-7
clone_size: -
cdr3_length: 15
v_call: TRBV27
cdr3_aa: CASSSSAPGPNEQYF
cdr3_nt: TGTGCCAGCAGTTCCTCAGCGCCAGGGCCTAACGAGCAGTACTTC

d_call: -
j_call: TRBJ1-5
clone_size: -
cdr3_length: 14
v_call: TRBV6-1
cdr3_aa: CASSEVLGNQPQHF
cdr3_nt: TGTGCCAGCAGTGAAGTCTTGGGCAATCAGCCCCAGCATTTT

d_call: -
j_call: TRBJ2-7
clone_size: -
cdr3_length: 13
v_call: TRBV27
cdr3_aa: CASSPGESYEQYF
cdr3_nt: TGTGCCAGCAGCCCCGGCGAGTCCTACGAGCAGTACTTC

d_call: -
j_call: TRBJ1-2
clone_size: few
cdr3_length: 13
v_call: TRBV10-2
cdr3_aa: CASSELTLGGYTF
cdr3_nt: TGCGCCAGCAGTGAGCTCACGCTGGGGGGCTACACCTTC

d_call: -
j_call: TRBJ2-3
clone_size: -
cdr3_length: 14
v_call: TRBV13
cdr3_aa: CASSFRVVADTQYF
cdr3_nt: TGTGCCAGCAGCTTCCGTGTGGTAGCAGATACGCAGTATTTT

d_call: -
j_call: TRBJ2-3
clone_size: once
cdr3_length: 14
v_call: TRBV12-5
cdr3_aa: CASTPPMTADTQYF
cdr3_nt: TGTGCTAGTACTCCCCCCATGACAGCAGATACGCAGTATTTT

d_call: -
j_call: TRBJ1-6
clone_size: once
cdr3_length: 15
v_call: TRBV9
cdr3_aa: CASSVGGPRNSPLHF
cdr3_nt: TGTGCCAGCAGCGTAGGGGGACCGCGTAATTCACCCCTCCACTTT

d_call: TRBD2
j_call: TRBJ2-7
clone_size: -
cdr3_length: 15
v_call: TRBV5-1
cdr3_aa: CASSWVAGAFYEQYF
cdr3_nt: TGCGCCAGCAGCTGGGTAGCGGGGGCATTCTACGAGCAGTACTTC

d_call: -
j_call: TRBJ1-5
clone_size: -
cdr3_length: 14
v_call: TRBV7-9
cdr3_aa: CASSLGGGVQPQHF
cdr3_nt: TGTGCCAGCAGCTTAGGCGGGGGGGTTCAGCCCCAGCATTTT

d_call: TRBD1
j_call: TRBJ2-7
clone_size: -
cdr3_length: 15
v_call: TRBV7-9
cdr3_aa: CASSSQGARTYEQYF
cdr3_nt: TGTGCCAGCAGCTCACAGGGGGCGCGGACCTACGAGCAGTACTTC

d_call: -
j_call: TRBJ1-2
clone_size: -
cdr3_length: 18
v_call: TRBV29-1
cdr3_aa: CSVESTLARAGLNYGYTF
cdr3_nt: TGCAGCGTTGAATCCACTTTGGCCCGGGCAGGGCTTAACTATGGCTACACCTTC

d_call: -
j_call: TRBJ2-5
clone_size: -
cdr3_length: 14
v_call: TRBV6-1
cdr3_aa: CASSDFGPQETQYF
cdr3_nt: TGTGCCAGCAGTGATTTTGGCCCGCAAGAGACCCAGTACTTC

d_call: -
j_call: TRBJ2-7
clone_size: -
cdr3_length: 11
v_call: TRBV29-1
cdr3_aa: CSASRDYEQYF
cdr3_nt: TGCAGCGCCTCGAGGGACTACGAGCAGTACTTC

d_call: -
j_call: TRBJ1-1
clone_size: -
cdr3_length: 15
v_call: TRBV4-1
cdr3_aa: CASSQDHRLNTEAFF
cdr3_nt: TGCGCCAGCAGCCAAGATCACAGACTTAACACTGAAGCTTTCTTT

d_call: TRBD1
j_call: TRBJ1-5
clone_size: -
cdr3_length: 14
v_call: TRBV6-5
cdr3_aa: CASRGTGGNQPQHF
cdr3_nt: TGTGCCAGCAGGGGGACAGGGGGCAATCAGCCCCAGCATTTT

d_call: -
j_call: TRBJ2-7
clone_size: -
cdr3_length: 12
v_call: TRBV28
cdr3_aa: CASKQVNYEQYF
cdr3_nt: TGTGCCAGCAAACAGGTCAACTACGAGCAGTACTTC

d_call: -
j_call: TRBJ1-2
clone_size: many
cdr3_length: 13
v_call: TRBV2
cdr3_aa: CASSDFELYGYTF
cdr3_nt: TGTGCCAGCAGTGACTTTGAACTTTATGGCTACACCTTC

d_call: -
j_call: TRBJ2-7
clone_size: once
cdr3_length: 14
v_call: TRBV4-3
cdr3_aa: CASSPQYGGSEQYF
cdr3_nt: TGCGCCAGCAGCCCCCAATACGGGGGCTCCGAGCAGTACTTC

d_call: TRBD1
j_call: TRBJ2-5
clone_size: -
cdr3_length: 13
v_call: TRBV10-3
cdr3_aa: CAIGQAPVETQYF
cdr3_nt: TGTGCCATCGGACAGGCCCCAGTGGAGACCCAGTACTTC

d_call: TRBD1
j_call: TRBJ1-1
clone_size: -
cdr3_length: 16
v_call: TRBV11-2
cdr3_aa: CASSWNTGVGETEAFF
cdr3_nt: TGTGCCAGCAGCTGGAATACAGGGGTTGGGGAGACTGAAGCTTTCTTT

d_call: -
j_call: TRBJ1-2
clone_size: -
cdr3_length: 16
v_call: TRBV7-9
cdr3_aa: CASSLTSDSVNYGYTF
cdr3_nt: TGTGCCAGCAGCCTAACCTCGGACAGTGTTAACTATGGCTACACCTTC

d_call: TRBD2
j_call: TRBJ2-1
clone_size: -
cdr3_length: 16
v_call: TRBV6-1
cdr3_aa: CASSGPLAGLYNEQFF
cdr3_nt: TGTGCCAGCAGTGGCCCACTAGCGGGCCTCTACAATGAGCAGTTCTTC

d_call: -
j_call: TRBJ2-1
clone_size: -
cdr3_length: 13
v_call: TRBV6-5
cdr3_aa: CASSYGGAGEQFF
cdr3_nt: TGTGCCAGCAGTTACGGGGGGGCGGGTGAGCAGTTCTTC

d_call: -
j_call: TRBJ2-2
clone_size: -
cdr3_length: 15
v_call: TRBV18
cdr3_aa: CASSSGTSNTGELFF
cdr3_nt: TGTGCCAGCTCATCCGGGACAAGTAACACCGGGGAGCTGTTTTTT

d_call: TRBD1
j_call: TRBJ1-6
clone_size: few
cdr3_length: 14
v_call: TRBV11-2
cdr3_aa: CASSFTGGNSPLHF
cdr3_nt: TGTGCCAGCAGCTTTACAGGGGGCAATTCACCCCTCCACTTT

d_call: -
j_call: TRBJ2-7
clone_size: -
cdr3_length: 14
v_call: TRBV5-4
cdr3_aa: CASSFGRSSYEQYF
cdr3_nt: TGTGCCAGCAGCTTTGGACGGAGCTCCTACGAGCAGTACTTC